The 13 T cell receptor beta chains presented below share a single source sample, sequenced in a study of shared clonotypes between healthy human individuals. This table comes from immunoSEQ multiplex PCR, and its TCRdb copy is limited to in-frame clones, with some not included. Among over a million clones, around 95% were seen once, and the ten largest hold over 1%. The sequenced sample consisted of naive CD4+ T cells sorted from blood. Indicated subset: CD45RA+ positively selected. The receptors shown here come from a man aged 25-45 years in good health.

The chain is built from TRBV30 and TRBJ1-1; TRBD1 is a possible D gene (5 bases). Germline V gene data show CDR1 as GTSNPN and CDR2 as SVGIG (reference sequence). V was clipped by 1 base and J by 7 bases, with 10 bases between them. The CDR3 length is 12 residues. CDR3 in amino acids: CAWSEWGSEAFF. CDR3 bases: TGTGCCTGGAGTGAATGGGGGAGTGAAGCTTTCTTT.

This clone was seen once. V is TRBV5-1 and J is TRBJ1-1, with TRBD1 as a possible D gene (6 bases). This CDR3 has 16 residues. V was cut by 2 bases and J by 0 bases, with 14 bases left in between. Germline assignment: CDR1 SGHRS and CDR2 YFSETQ. The chain's CDR3 is CASSLRTDFMNTEAFF. DNA for the CDR3: TGCGCCAGCAGCTTACGGACAGACTTTATGAACACTGAAGCTTTCTTT. The full variable domain, with the rest looked up from reference TRBV5-1 and TRBJ1-1, is KAGVTQTPRYLIKTRGQQVTLSCSPISGHRSVSWYQQTPGQGLQFLFEYFSETQRNKGNFPGRFSGRQFSNSRSEMNVSTLELGDSALYLCASSLRTDFMNTEAFFGQGTRLTVV.

This chain connects TRBV11-1 to TRBJ2-7; D not resolved. Germline V gene sequence: CDR1 SGHAT, CDR2 FQDESV (reference sequence). With 3 bases removed from V and 1 base from J, the gap between germline ends came to 10 bases. The CDR3 extends over 14 amino acids. CDR3 coding DNA: TGTGCCAGCAGCTTTCTCCCAACGTCCTACGAGCAGTACTTC. Its protein product is CASSFLPTSYEQYF.

The chain combines TRBV2 with TRBJ1-5; 8 nucleotides align to TRBD1. The V gene's germline CDR1 is SNHLY and CDR2 FYNNEI. The V segment lost 2 bases and the J segment 6 bases; nucleotides outside the gene matches: 6. CDR3 length equals 15 residues. Here the CDR3 DNA reads TGTGCCAGCAGTGAACCAGGGGGCAGTAGTCAGCCCCAGCATTTT. Protein: CASSEPGGSSQPQHF.

This chain connects TRBV7-8 to TRBJ2-5; 8 positions agree with TRBD1. CDR1 is SGHVS, CDR2 FQNEAQ, per germline. The CDR3 extends over 18 amino acids. V gave up 6 bases and J gave up 0 bases; unmatched junction bases: 15. The CDR3, as DNA: TGTGCCAGCAGTCGGACAGGGCTTTATTCTTCGAACCAAGAGACCCAGTACTTC. Protein: CASSRTGLYSSNQETQYF.

About this clone: Other DNA sequences in the sample encode the same CDR3. The V call is TRBV5-1, the J call TRBJ2-5; D gene unclear. V lost 0 bases to trimming and J lost 1 base, with 7 bases between them. This CDR3 is built from 14 residues. CDR1 and CDR2 (germline): SGHRS, YFSETQ. As DNA, the CDR3 is TGCGCCAGCAGCTTGGCTGGGTCCCAAGAGACCCAGTACTTC. Amino acids: CASSLAGSQETQYF.

The J gene is TRBJ1-5, the V gene TRBV27; D is undetermined. V lost 3 bases and J 3 bases, leaving 3 bases between the germline ends. The CDR3 extends over 12 amino acids. Per germline, CDR1 MNHEY and CDR2 SMNVEV (reference sequence). The CDR3 DNA is TGTGCCAGCAGTTTTGTCAATCAGCCCCAGCATTTT. It codes for CASSFVNQPQHF.

The chain employs TRBV7-8 and TRBJ2-2, with 11 nucleotides matching TRBD2. CDR3 length: 18 amino acids. V trimming: 4 bases; J trimming: 3 bases; junction bases outside the gene matches: 10. CDR1 is SGHVS and CDR2 is FQNEAQ in the germline V gene. The CDR3: CASSWRTSGLRDTGELFF. CDR3 nucleotides: TGTGCCAGCAGCTGGCGGACTAGCGGGTTACGGGACACCGGGGAGCTGTTTTTT.

The chain is built from TRBV7-6 and TRBJ1-5, with D unclear. The CDR3 length is 14 residues. The V end was cut by 0 bases, the J end by 1 base, with 4 bases between. CDR1 SGHVS and CDR2 FNYEAQ come from the germline V gene. CDR3 DNA: TGTGCCAGCAGCTTAGCTGACAGCAATCAGCCCCAGCATTTT. Translated: CASSLADSNQPQHF. Looking up the rest from reference TRBV7-6 and TRBJ1-5 gives the full variable domain: GAGVSQSPRYKVTKRGQDVALRCDPISGHVSLYWYRQALGQGPEFLTYFNYEAQQDKSGLPNDRFSAERPEGSISTLTIQRTEQRDSAMYRCASSLADSNQPQHFGDGTRLSIL.

This clone was counted a single time. The genes are TRBV2 and TRBJ1-4; D is unclear. Trimming took off 4 bases at V and 5 bases at J, with 14 bases between the two ends. From germline, CDR1 is SNHLY and CDR2 FYNNEI. The CDR3 extends over 15 amino acids. Here the CDR3 reads CASSVERDSNEKLFF. CDR3 in DNA: TGTGCCAGCAGTGTGGAGAGAGACTCCAATGAAAAACTGTTTTTT.

V usage is TRBV28 and J usage is TRBJ1-2, with 9 bases matching TRBD1. V lost 5 bases, J lost 4 bases, and 11 bases stayed unmatched. Per the germline V gene, CDR1 is MDHEN and CDR2 is SYDVKM. This CDR3 is 16 amino acids long. The CDR3 region has the DNA TGTGCCAGCAGTGAGATACAGGGGGCGAGCCCCTATGGCTACACCTTC. Translation gives CASSEIQGASPYGYTF.

As to this clone: Other DNA sequences within the sample encode an identical CDR3. The chain has TRBV18 and TRBJ2-3; the match to TRBD2 covers 14 bases. V lost 2 bases to trimming and J lost 4 bases; unmatched junction nucleotides: 2. This CDR3 has 16 residues. CDR1 is KGHSH and CDR2 is LQKENI in the germline V gene. CDR3 nucleotides: TGTGCCAGCTCACCAGGACTAGCGGGAGGTGCAGATACGCAGTATTTT. The encoded protein is CASSPGLAGGADTQYF.

This sequence joins TRBV7-8 and TRBJ2-5; TRBD1 is a possible D gene (6 bases). The V end lost 5 bases, the J end lost 7 bases, and 17 bases lay between the germline ends. CDR3 length: 14 residues. In germline, CDR1 is SGHVS, CDR2 FQNEAQ. In DNA, the CDR3 is TGTGCCAGCAGCCTGACAGGCCTCGGAGGGACCCAGTACTTC. This translates into CASSLTGLGGTQYF.